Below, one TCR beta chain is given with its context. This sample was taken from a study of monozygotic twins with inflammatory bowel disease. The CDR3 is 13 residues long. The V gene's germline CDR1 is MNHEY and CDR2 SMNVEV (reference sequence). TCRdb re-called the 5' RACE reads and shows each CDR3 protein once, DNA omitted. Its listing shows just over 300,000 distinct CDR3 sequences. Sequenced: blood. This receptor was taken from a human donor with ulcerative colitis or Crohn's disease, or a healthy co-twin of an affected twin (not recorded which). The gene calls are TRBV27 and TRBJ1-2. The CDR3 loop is CASSLSLGFGYTF.